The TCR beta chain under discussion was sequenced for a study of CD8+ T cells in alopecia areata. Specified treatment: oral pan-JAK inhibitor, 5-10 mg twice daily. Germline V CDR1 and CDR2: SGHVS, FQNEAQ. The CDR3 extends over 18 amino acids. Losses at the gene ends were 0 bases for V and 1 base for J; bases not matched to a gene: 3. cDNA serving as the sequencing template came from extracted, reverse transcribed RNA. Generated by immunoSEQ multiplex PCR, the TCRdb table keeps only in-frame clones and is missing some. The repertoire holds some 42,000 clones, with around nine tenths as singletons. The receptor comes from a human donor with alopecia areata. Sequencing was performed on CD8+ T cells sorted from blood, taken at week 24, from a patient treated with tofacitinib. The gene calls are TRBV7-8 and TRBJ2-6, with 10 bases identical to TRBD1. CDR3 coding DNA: TGTGCCAGCAGCTTAGCCGGGACAGGGGTGTCTGGGGCCAACGTCCTGACTTTC. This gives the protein CASSLAGTGVSGANVLTF. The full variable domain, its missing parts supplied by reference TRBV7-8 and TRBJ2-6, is GAGVSQSPRYKVAKRGQDVALRCDPISGHVSLFWYQQALGQGPEFLTYFQNEAQLDKSGLPSDRFFAERPEGSVSTLKIQRTQQEDSAVYLCASSLAGTGVSGANVLTFGAGSRLTVL.